One and the same sample provided the 3 T cell receptor beta chains below, sequenced in a study of cytomegalovirus exposure and HLA in healthy donors. The repertoire was sequenced with immunoSEQ multiplex PCR; TCRdb's copy has only in-frame clones and lacks some. The profile shows roughly 200,000 clones, about 81% of them singletons. The specimen was PBMCs. The origin of the receptors is a woman between 25 and 40 years old in good health and CMV-seronegative.

This rearrangement joins TRBV5-5 to TRBJ2-3; 11 bases agree with TRBD2. The CDR3 covers 14 residues. The V segment lost 6 bases and the J segment 5 bases; nucleotides outside the gene matches: 5. Germline CDR1 is SGHKS and CDR2 is YYEKEE (reference sequence). CDR3 region: CASTTSGGGDTQYF. DNA for the CDR3: TGTGCCAGCACCACTAGCGGGGGCGGAGATACGCAGTATTTT.

This chain connects TRBV21-1 to TRBJ1-2; the DNA was not compared with TRBD1, the D call given in the table. TRBV21-1 is a pseudogene. The CDR3 contains 15 residues. DNA for the CDR3: TGTGCCAGCAGCAAAGGCCCTTTGAGGGGGTATGGCTACACCTTC. Translation gives CASSKGPLRGYGYTF.

The V gene is TRBV5-1, the J gene TRBJ2-5; a possible D gene is TRBD1 (5 bases). This CDR3 spans 15 amino acids. From germline, CDR1 is SGHRS and CDR2 YFSETQ. Between the trimmed V and J ends, which lost 2 bases and 2 bases, there was a span of 13 bases. CDR3 residues: CASSLMGQEQETQYF. The DNA for the CDR3 is TGCGCCAGCAGCTTAATGGGGCAGGAGCAAGAGACCCAGTACTTC.